The 32 T cell receptor beta chains below come from one sample, sequenced in a study of blood T cells in healthy people across ages. A sample-barcoded 5' primer and a J-beta primer mix were used in a second PCR of roughly 7 to 12 cycles. TCRdb analysed the 5' RACE reads with MiXCR anew, one entry per CDR3 protein. Among 1.5 million to 2 million distinct CDR3 sequences listed, roughly 50% were seen once. Sequenced material: blood. All receptors come from a woman aged 40 to 55 in good health.

This chain joins TRBV13 and TRBJ2-7; D perhaps matches TRBD1 (5 bases). Trimming shortened V by 0 bases and J by 3 bases, and 15 bases separated the two germline ends. The CDR3 is 16 residues long. Germline V CDR1 and CDR2: PRHDT, FYEKMQ (reference sequence). CDR3 residues: CASSLGGLQGSYEQYF. In DNA form, the CDR3 reads TGTGCCAGCAGCTTAGGGGGCCTTCAGGGCAGCTACGAGCAGTACTTC.

Here the CDR3 DNA reads TGTGCCAGCACCTGGGACAGTAACTACAATGAGCAGTTCTTC. Protein: CASTWDSNYNEQFF. This chain joins TRBV12-3 or TRBV12-4 and TRBJ2-1; TRBD1 matches 7 bases. CDR3 length: 14 amino acids. V gave up 7 bases and J gave up 3 bases; unmatched junction bases: 6.

The V gene is TRBV6-6, the J gene TRBJ2-1; 10 bases match TRBD1. V shed 6 bases and J 10 bases; nucleotides not matched to a gene: 12. The germline V gene encodes CDR1 MNHNY and CDR2 SVGAGI (reference sequence). The CDR3 totals 15 residues. CDR3 bases: TGTGCCAGCAGCCCCCTAGGGGACAGGGGAGGAGAGCAGTTCTTC. Translated, it gives CASSPLGDRGGEQFF.

The chain employs TRBV6-1 and TRBJ1-6; D ambiguous. This CDR3 spans 16 amino acids. Germline CDR1 MNHNS, CDR2 SASEGT. V was shortened by 3 bases and J by 0 bases, with 9 bases between the two germline ends. The CDR3 loop is CASSDDGSSYNSPLHF. The CDR3 region has the DNA TGTGCCAGCAGTGACGACGGAAGCTCCTATAATTCACCCCTCCACTTT.

This clonotype was recorded a few times. This chain uses TRBV5-1 with TRBJ2-1, with 11 bases lining up with TRBD2. V lost 3 bases and J lost 3; bases outside the gene matches: 2. Germline lookup yields CDR1 SGHRS and CDR2 YFSETQ. CDR3 length: 15 residues. CDR3: CASSSGLADYNEQFF. As DNA, the CDR3 is TGCGCCAGCAGCTCGGGACTAGCGGACTACAATGAGCAGTTCTTC. Full variable domain (rest looked up from reference TRBV5-1 and TRBJ2-1): KAGVTQTPRYLIKTRGQQVTLSCSPISGHRSVSWYQQTPGQGLQFLFEYFSETQRNKGNFPGRFSGRQFSNSRSEMNVSTLELGDSALYLCASSSGLADYNEQFFGPGTRLTVL.

This clonotype showed up just a few times. The chain is built from TRBV7-3 and TRBJ1-4; D gene ambiguous. Germline CDR1 is SGHTA and CDR2 is FQGTGA. This CDR3 has 15 amino acids. Trimming removed 1 base from V and 4 bases from J, with 10 bases in between. The CDR3 protein is CASSLNGKYNEKLFF. The CDR3 nucleotides read TGTGCCAGCAGCTTAAATGGGAAATATAATGAAAAACTGTTTTTT.

The chain combines TRBV7-9 with TRBJ2-1; 9 nucleotides agree with TRBD1. Germline loops: CDR1 SEHNR, CDR2 FQNEAQ (reference sequence). Germline trimming cut 5 bases from V and 5 bases from J; bases unmatched to any gene: 10. This CDR3 is 16 amino acids long. The CDR3 here is CASSKQGAPRDNEQFF. In DNA form, the CDR3 reads TGTGCCAGCAGCAAACAGGGGGCGCCGAGGGACAATGAGCAGTTCTTC. The full variable domain, in which reference TRBV7-9 and TRBJ2-1 provide the parts outside the CDR3, is DTGVSQNPRHKITKRGQNVTFRCDPISEHNRLYWYRQTLGQGPEFLTYFQNEAQLEKSRLLSDRFSAERPKGSFSTLEIQRTEQGDSAMYLCASSKQGAPRDNEQFFGPGTRLTVL.

This clonotype was counted a few times. The chain recombines TRBV7-2 with TRBJ2-4, with D possibly being TRBD2 (5 bases). The CDR3 runs to 13 residues. Per the germline V gene, CDR1 is SGHTA and CDR2 is FQGNSA. V gave up 3 bases and J gave up 5 bases, with 8 bases separating them. The CDR3 nucleotides are TGTGCCAGCAGCTTGAGGGTTCAAAACATTCAGTACTTC. Translated: CASSLRVQNIQYF.

The rearrangement joins TRBV25-1 to TRBJ1-2; TRBD1 agrees at 7 bases. This CDR3 has 14 amino acids. Germline CDR1 and CDR2: MGHDK and SYGVNS. The junction had 6 bases not matched to a gene; V was cut back by 2 bases and J by 6 bases. This chain's CDR3 is CASSEALTGHGYTF. DNA of the CDR3: TGTGCCAGCAGTGAAGCCCTGACAGGGCATGGCTACACCTTC.

CDR3 loop: CSVEEASNYGYTF. The CDR3 DNA reads as TGCAGCGTTGAAGAAGCCAGCAACTATGGCTACACCTTC. The chain combines TRBV29-1 with TRBJ1-2; unclear D gene. The CDR3 has 13 amino acids. Trimming stripped 0 bases from V and 2 bases from J, with 7 bases between. The germline gives CDR1 SQVTM, CDR2 ANQGSEA.

This clonotype occurred a few times. The chain is built from TRBV7-2 and TRBJ2-4; 14 bases fit TRBD2. Germline V gene data show CDR1 as SGHTA and CDR2 as FQGNSA. With 5 bases clipped from V and 1 base from J, the junction kept 4 bases outside the gene matches. The CDR3 totals 17 residues. The CDR3 region is CASSPRTSGGAKNIQYF. In nucleotides, the CDR3 is TGTGCCAGCAGCCCCAGGACTAGCGGGGGGGCCAAAAACATTCAGTACTTC.

J is TRBJ1-2 and V is TRBV13; 8 nucleotides align to TRBD1. The CDR3 is made up of 17 amino acids. Trimming removed 2 bases from V and 4 bases from J; junction bases left unmatched: 12. Germline values: CDR1 PRHDT, CDR2 FYEKMQ (reference sequence). The CDR3 DNA is TGTGCCAGCAGCTTATCTCCGCAGACAGGGGAGGGCTATGGCTACACCTTC. Translated: CASSLSPQTGEGYGYTF.

The V gene is TRBV20-1, the J gene TRBJ2-5, with D possibly TRBD2 on 6 matching bases. Per the germline V gene, CDR1 is DFQATT and CDR2 is SNEGSKA (reference sequence). The CDR3 is 13 amino acids. Trimming removed 5 bases from V and 5 bases from J, with 15 bases in between. CDR3 region: CSAAIAGRETQYF. The CDR3 DNA sequence: TGCAGTGCTGCCATCGCGGGGCGGGAGACCCAGTACTTC.

The V gene is TRBV20-1, the J gene TRBJ2-3, with a tentative D call TRBD2 (6 bases). CDR3 length: 15 residues. CDR1 DFQATT and CDR2 SNEGSKA come from the germline V gene (reference sequence). The V gene lost 7 bases and the J gene lost 0 bases, with 17 bases spanning the gap. The CDR3 region has the DNA TGCAGTGGGTCGAGGGCGGGATCAAGCACAGATACGCAGTATTTT. Translating it yields CSGSRAGSSTDTQYF.

The chain joins TRBV20-1 to TRBJ2-3; D possibly matches TRBD1 or TRBD2 (5 bases each). The CDR3 contains 12 residues. In germline, CDR1 is DFQATT, CDR2 SNEGSKA (reference sequence). DNA of the CDR3: TGCAGCATCCATCACGGGGCGGCTACGCAGTATTTT. It yields the protein CSIHHGAATQYF.

This clonotype has a handful of counts. V and J are TRBV7-2 and TRBJ1-2; no reliable D call. This CDR3 has 15 amino acids. The ends were cut back, 4 bases at V and 2 bases at J, with 14 bases in the middle. CDR1 and CDR2 (germline): SGHTA, FQGNSA. The CDR3 DNA reads as TGTGCCAGCAGCTCTACATCGAGCCTAAACTATGGCTACACCTTC. Amino acid sequence: CASSSTSSLNYGYTF.

This clonotype was observed once. This chain joins TRBV7-2 and TRBJ2-7; 7 bases fit TRBD1. The J call could be wrong; TRBJ2-5 is a better fit for the DNA end. Germline CDR1 SGHTA, CDR2 FQGNSA. The CDR3 sequence is 14 residues long. Here the CDR3 reads CASTLQGVGETQYF. The CDR3 DNA is TGTGCCAGCACCCTCCAGGGGGTGGGAGAGACCCAGTACTTC.

This chain connects TRBV5-5 to TRBJ1-5; tentative D call: TRBD1 (6 bases). The CDR3 covers 14 residues. CDR1 and CDR2 from the germline V gene are SGHKS and YYEKEE (reference sequence). V lost 6 bases to trimming and J lost 4 bases, with 14 bases between them. The CDR3 DNA reads as TGTGCCAGCAAAGCTAGCCAGGGGAATCAGCCCCAGCATTTT. Translating it yields CASKASQGNQPQHF.

This clonotype has only a few counts. This rearrangement joins TRBV12-3 or TRBV12-4 to TRBJ2-1; 8 bases are shared with TRBD2. V was clipped by 3 bases and J by 8 bases; unmatched bases: 12. The CDR3 has 16 residues. CDR3 sequence (DNA): TGTGCCAGCAGTTTTCCCGAGCTAGCGGGTCTTGATGAGCAGTTCTTC. As protein: CASSFPELAGLDEQFF.

V is TRBV6-5 and J is TRBJ1-6, with TRBD1 identical over 7 bases. V shed 6 bases, J shed 5 bases, and the junction held 7 bases outside the gene matches. The germline V gene encodes CDR1 MNHEY and CDR2 SVGAGI. The length of the CDR3 is 15 residues. The CDR3 sequence: CASRLGQEHNSPLHF. The CDR3 bases are TGTGCCAGCAGATTAGGACAGGAGCATAATTCACCCCTCCACTTT.

This clonotype was recorded a few times. The junction departs from the called germline gene at one end, perhaps through a read error. The CDR3 reads CASRRRGQETQYF. CDR3 in DNA: TGCGCCAGCAGACGGCGAGGACAAGAGACCCAGTACTTC. The rearrangement joins TRBV7-8 to TRBJ2-5; the D is unclear. CDR1 and CDR2 (germline): SGHVS, FQNEAQ. There are 13 residues in the CDR3.

The chain carries TRBV5-1 and TRBJ2-7; either TRBD1 or TRBD2 may supply D (5 bases each). Trimming pared 0 bases from V and 3 bases from J, leaving 10 bases between. The germline CDR1 and CDR2 sequences are SGHRS and YFSETQ. This CDR3 contains 14 residues. The CDR3 nucleotides are TGCGCCAGCAGCTTGGAATGGGGGTACTACGAGCAGTACTTC. Its translation: CASSLEWGYYEQYF.

This chain links TRBV29-1 with TRBJ1-2; 7 nucleotides match TRBD1. Trimming at V came to 6 bases and at J to 7 bases, leaving 5 bases not matched to a gene. The germline gives CDR1 SQVTM, CDR2 ANQGSEA. The CDR3 has 11 residues. CDR3 sequence (DNA): TGCAGCGTCCCCGAGGGGGCTGGCTACACCTTC. This translates into CSVPEGAGYTF.

The chain uses TRBV6-5 and TRBJ1-2; TRBD1 matches at 7 bases. CDR3 length: 16 residues. Germline-derived CDR1 and CDR2 are MNHEY and SVGAGI. Trimming took 0 bases from V and 6 from J; bases not matched to a gene: 10. The CDR3 coding sequence is TGTGCCAGCAGTTACTCACGGACAGGTCCACCACATGGCTACACCTTC. Its protein product is CASSYSRTGPPHGYTF.

This clonotype was picked up a small number of times. This sequence joins TRBV12-3 or TRBV12-4 and TRBJ1-2; 10 bases are shared with TRBD1. The V and J ends lost 5 bases and 7 bases, in that order; junction bases with no gene match: 10. The CDR3 runs 15 residues. The CDR3 spells CASSAPGTGEGGYTF. In DNA form, the CDR3 reads TGTGCCAGCAGTGCACCCGGGACAGGGGAGGGTGGCTACACCTTC.

This clonotype was seen just once. V gene TRBV20-1 combines with J gene TRBJ1-1; 9 bases align to TRBD1. The V gene end was trimmed by 6 bases and the J gene end by 4 bases; junction bases not matched to a gene: 6. CDR3 length equals 13 residues. Germline V gene lookup returns CDR1 DFQATT and CDR2 SNEGSKA (reference sequence). The CDR3 loop reads CSAGTGRSTEAFF. The CDR3 DNA reads as TGCAGTGCCGGGACAGGGAGAAGCACTGAAGCTTTCTTT.

This clonotype was seen many times. V and J are TRBV12-3 or TRBV12-4 and TRBJ2-5; 8 nucleotides agree with TRBD1. With 6 bases clipped from V and 3 bases from J, the junction kept 3 bases outside the gene matches. This CDR3 has 13 residues. Here the CDR3 reads CASRATGEETQYF. The CDR3, as DNA: TGTGCCAGCAGAGCGACAGGGGAAGAGACCCAGTACTTC.

J is TRBJ1-4 and V is TRBV5-1; D gene ambiguous. The CDR3 sequence is 14 residues long. V gave up 2 bases and J gave up 8 bases, with 13 bases separating them. Germline V gene lookup returns CDR1 SGHRS and CDR2 YFSETQ. Here the CDR3 reads CASSFDTQREKLFF. The CDR3 DNA follows: TGCGCCAGCAGCTTCGACACCCAGCGAGAAAAACTGTTTTTT.

The V call is TRBV5-1, the J call TRBJ2-3, with D uncertain. Trimming removed 0 bases at V and 5 bases at J, with 7 bases between. Germline values: CDR1 SGHRS, CDR2 YFSETQ. This CDR3 is built from 13 residues. CDR3 DNA sequence: TGCGCCAGCAGCTTGGACAAGATAGATACGCAGTATTTT. Residues: CASSLDKIDTQYF.

On this clonotype itself: Germline is not matched at one junction end, which may reflect a read error. V is TRBV20-1 and J is TRBJ2-3; D is possibly TRBD1 (6 bases). The CDR3 loop spans 14 amino acids. Per the germline V gene, CDR1 is DFQATT and CDR2 is SNEGSKA (reference sequence). Here the CDR3 DNA reads TGCAGTGCTGGAGACAGGAGGCGCACAGATACGCAGTATTTT. It translates to CSAGDRRRTDTQYF.

The chain couples TRBV12-3 or TRBV12-4 to TRBJ2-4; 8 bases are shared with TRBD1. The closer fit of TRBJ2-7 to the DNA end suggests the J call may be wrong. There are 15 residues in the CDR3. The CDR3 DNA reads TGTGCCAGCAGTGGGGGACAGGAGATTCGCGACGAGCAGTACTTC. It yields the protein CASSGGQEIRDEQYF.

The chain joins TRBV9 to TRBJ2-7, with 8 bases lining up with TRBD2. CDR1 and CDR2 (germline): SGDLS, YYNGEE. CDR3 size: 15 residues. With 3 bases clipped from V and 10 bases from J, the junction kept 15 bases outside the gene matches. The CDR3 region has the DNA TGTGCCAGCAGCGCCCCTATAGCGGGGAGGGAGTCCCAGTACTTC. Its protein product is CASSAPIAGRESQYF.